These T cell receptor beta chains were read from a single sample in a study of human T cells and chemical hapten exposure. TCRdb recomputed calls from the RACE reads with MiXCR, one row per CDR3 protein. The sample records roughly 200,000 distinct CDR3 sequences, 20% to 25% being singletons. This material consisted of whole blood, taken in connection with sensitization to the hapten diphenylcyclopropenone (DPC). These receptor sequences come from a woman aged 45-65 years with alopecia areata. Some clones in this sample may be carry-over from other donors' samples. The conserved cysteine and the conserved F or W are not part of the CDR3 here. Each record gives: V gene, D gene, J gene, CDR3 protein. The D gene is left open where the match is weak.

TRBV29-1	TRBD2	TRBJ2-1	SVGTSGGYEQF
TRBV5-1	TRBD2	TRBJ2-2	ASRQPGGPGTGELF
TRBV20-1	TRBD2	TRBJ2-7	SASGPGTNSYEQY
TRBV3-1	TRBD2	TRBJ2-7	ASSPETSGRGYEQY
TRBV12-3/TRBV12-4	.	TRBJ1-1	ASSLMGLNTEAF
TRBV29-1	.	TRBJ1-2	SVFVVHGYT
TRBV29-1	TRBD1	TRBJ2-5	SVPTGNVRTQY
TRBV20-1	TRBD2	TRBJ2-1	SAPLAGASYNEQF
TRBV5-1	.	TRBJ1-2	ASSVMPGDNGYT
TRBV9	TRBD2	TRBJ2-1	ASSAGPAGVGNEQF
TRBV7-9	.	TRBJ2-4	ASSLEGWNIQY
TRBV2	TRBD1	TRBJ1-1	ASSERNRGVGGTEAF
TRBV7-9	.	TRBJ2-2	ASSLVENYGELF
TRBV12-3/TRBV12-4	.	TRBJ1-2	ASSSGLGYGYT
TRBV18	.	TRBJ2-1	ASSPPPLYNEQF
TRBV11-3	.	TRBJ2-3	ASSRTGMTDTQY
TRBV7-2	TRBD1	TRBJ2-5	ASSLGGTVQETQY
TRBV19	TRBD2	TRBJ2-1	ASSAGTSGTSPQF
TRBV7-8	.	TRBJ2-3	ASSQLANTQY
TRBV7-3	.	TRBJ2-3	ASSLGGAMTDTQY
TRBV19	.	TRBJ2-6	ASSEYTGANVLT
TRBV27	.	TRBJ1-1	ASRTITNTEAF
TRBV2	TRBD2	TRBJ2-1	ASTALSGIRGNEQF
TRBV7-2	.	TRBJ1-2	ASSLRRANYGYT
TRBV11-2	TRBD1	TRBJ1-3	ASSLFTGVAGNTIY
TRBV11-2	.	TRBJ2-2	ASISQVGAGGELF
TRBV13	.	TRBJ2-7	ASSVQGASTYEQY
TRBV15	.	TRBJ2-5	ATSRVPGPETQY
TRBV7-9	.	TRBJ2-7	ASSSFGGGPSSYEQY
TRBV7-9	TRBD1	TRBJ1-1	ASSDVTGAVLNTEAF
TRBV20-1	.	TRBJ2-7	SARDGARGVGYEQY
TRBV20-1	.	TRBJ2-1	SARAPLEQF
TRBV12-3/TRBV12-4	.	TRBJ1-5	ASSPTGKYQPQH
TRBV6-2/TRBV6-3	.	TRBJ2-1	ASSYGRRVEQF
TRBV29-1	.	TRBJ1-2	SGEINYGYT
TRBV6-5	TRBD1	TRBJ1-1	ASAKRQRTGAEAF
TRBV3-1	TRBD1	TRBJ1-3	ASSSDRGTGNTIY
TRBV29-1	.	TRBJ2-7	SVAESGPQPLYEQY
TRBV28	.	TRBJ2-1	ASSSLGMVWF
TRBV27	.	TRBJ1-1	ASTVTEVNTEAF
TRBV6-2/TRBV6-3	TRBD1	TRBJ1-1	ASSWGQGAPKTEAF
TRBV12-3/TRBV12-4	.	TRBJ1-1	ASTLWGARTEAF
TRBV5-1	.	TRBJ1-6	ASSLTGFSFPLH
TRBV11-2	.	TRBJ2-2	ASSQNPGMNTGELF